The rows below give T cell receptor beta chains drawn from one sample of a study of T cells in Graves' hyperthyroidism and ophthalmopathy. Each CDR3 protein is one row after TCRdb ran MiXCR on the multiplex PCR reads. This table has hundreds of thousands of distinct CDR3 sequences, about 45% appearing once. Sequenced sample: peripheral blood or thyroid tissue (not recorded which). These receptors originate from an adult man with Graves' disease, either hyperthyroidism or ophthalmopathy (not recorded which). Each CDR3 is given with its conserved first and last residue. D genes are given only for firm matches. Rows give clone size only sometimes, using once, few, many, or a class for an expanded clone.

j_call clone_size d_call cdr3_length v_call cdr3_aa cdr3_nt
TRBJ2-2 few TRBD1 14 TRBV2 CASTGTVVPGELFF TGTGCCAGCACCGGGACAGTAGTACCCGGGGAGCTGTTTTTT
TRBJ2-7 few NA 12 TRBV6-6 CASNLQGSEQYF TGTGCCAGCAATCTACAGGGTAGCGAGCAGTACTTC
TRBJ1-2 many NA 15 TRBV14 CASSQGLGAVGGYTF TGTGCCAGCAGCCAGGGGCTCGGGGCTGTGGGAGGCTACACCTTC
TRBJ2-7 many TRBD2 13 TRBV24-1 CATSAGGRVEQYF TGTGCCACCAGTGCCGGCGGGAGGGTCGAGCAGTACTTC
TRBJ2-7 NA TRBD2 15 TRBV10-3 CASSEEGTRGYEQYF TGTGCCAGCAGTGAAGAAGGGACTAGAGGGTACGAGCAGTACTTC
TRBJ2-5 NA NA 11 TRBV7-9 CASRQGETQYF TGTGCCAGCAGACAGGGCGAGACCCAGTACTTC
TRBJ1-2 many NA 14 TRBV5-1 CASSLDQGGRGYTF TGCGCCAGCAGCTTGGATCAGGGTGGTCGGGGCTACACCTTC
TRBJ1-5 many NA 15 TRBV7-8 CASSQGTGSNQPQHF TGTGCCAGCAGCCAGGGGACGGGTAGCAATCAGCCCCAGCATTTT
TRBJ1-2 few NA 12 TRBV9 CASSSNRGDYTF TGTGCCAGCAGTTCGAACCGGGGAGACTACACCTTC
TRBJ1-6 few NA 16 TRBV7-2 CASSSTVSSYNSPLHF TGTGCCAGCAGCTCGACAGTGAGCTCCTATAATTCACCCCTCCACTTT
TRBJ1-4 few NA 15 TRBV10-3 CASSEGPTTNEKLFF TGTGCCAGCAGTGAAGGACCAACAACTAATGAAAAACTGTTTTTT
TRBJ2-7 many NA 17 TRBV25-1 CASSRQLGPGGIAEQYF TGTGCCAGCAGTCGACAGCTGGGACCAGGAGGCATTGCCGAGCAGTACTTC
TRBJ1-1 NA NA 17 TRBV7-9 CASSSLQGRIPNTEAFF TGTGCCAGCAGCTCCCTACAGGGAAGGATCCCGAACACTGAAGCTTTCTTT
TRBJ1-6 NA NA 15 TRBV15 CATSSSGTLHSPLHF TGTGCCACCAGCAGTTCCGGGACTCTGCATTCACCCCTCCACTTT